These 24 T cell receptor beta chains originate from one sample sequenced in a study of multiple sclerosis patients with progressive multifocal leukoencephalopathy. Sequencing was performed with immunoSEQ multiplex PCR; in TCRdb, only in-frame clones are kept and a portion is missing. The sample holds about 31,000 clones, about 87% seen once. Indicated time point: time of PML onset. Sequenced material: PBMCs, taken from a patient treated with natalizumab. The origin of the receptors is a middle-aged woman with progressive multifocal leukoencephalopathy.

The rearrangement uses TRBV4-3 and TRBJ2-3; 11 bases fit TRBD2. CDR1 and CDR2 from the germline V gene are LGHNA and YSLEER. CDR3 size: 18 residues. V was clipped by 5 bases and J by 3 bases; unmatched bases: 13. The CDR3 sequence is CASSSRLAGSGKTDTQYF. In DNA form, the CDR3 reads TGCGCCAGCAGCTCAAGACTAGCGGGGTCAGGTAAAACAGATACGCAGTATTTT.

This rearrangement joins TRBV5-4 to TRBJ2-5, with D possibly matching TRBD1 (5 bases). CDR3 length: 14 amino acids. The V gene's germline CDR1 is SGHNT and CDR2 YYREEE (reference sequence). V was pared by 0 bases and J by 5 bases, with 11 bases between. As DNA, the CDR3 is TGTGCCAGCAGCTTGGACAGGTCGTTGGAGACCCAGTACTTC. Translated: CASSLDRSLETQYF.

This clone was detected once. The genes are TRBV7-2 and TRBJ2-5; D may be TRBD2 (5 bases). The germline V gene encodes CDR1 SGHTA and CDR2 FQGNSA. There are 14 residues in the CDR3. V lost 5 bases, J lost 1 base, and 11 bases lay in between. The CDR3 sequence is CASSLRGLQETQYF. In nucleotides, the CDR3 is TGTGCCAGCAGCCTCCGGGGTCTCCAAGAGACCCAGTACTTC.

V usage is TRBV5-1 and J usage is TRBJ2-6; D call uncertain. Trimming left V 0 bases short and J 0 bases short, with 4 bases between. Germline V gives CDR1 SGHRS, CDR2 YFSETQ. The CDR3 loop spans 15 amino acids. The CDR3 loop is CASSLESSGANVLTF. The CDR3 nucleotides read TGCGCCAGCAGCTTGGAGAGCTCTGGGGCCAACGTCCTGACTTTC.

The chain combines TRBV12-5 with TRBJ1-1; D uncertain. With 5 bases removed from V and 1 base from J, the gap between germline ends came to 14 bases. Germline values: CDR1 LGHNT, CDR2 FRNRAP. The CDR3 totals 15 residues. The CDR3 reads CASGPRRLGNTEAFF. CDR3 bases: TGTGCTAGTGGTCCCAGGAGACTCGGGAACACTGAAGCTTTCTTT.

This clone was recorded only once. This chain uses TRBV29-1 with TRBJ2-3; TRBD2 is a possible D gene (6 bases). The CDR3 has 13 residues. V was shortened by 5 bases and J by 0 bases, with 9 bases between the two germline ends. Germline CDR1 is SQVTM and CDR2 is ANQGSEA. The chain's CDR3 is CSVRLASTDTQYF. The CDR3 bases are TGCAGCGTTCGTCTAGCGAGCACAGATACGCAGTATTTT.

There are a few counts of this clone. The chain carries TRBV28 and TRBJ1-3; 8 nucleotides match TRBD1. Germline CDR1 MDHEN, CDR2 SYDVKM. This CDR3 spans 17 amino acids. V shed 6 bases and J 4 bases; nucleotides not matched to a gene: 14. CDR3 sequence (DNA): TGTGCCAGCAGCCCGGGACAGGCTCCCCTCGGGGGAAACACCATATATTTT. Translated: CASSPGQAPLGGNTIYF.

The V gene is TRBV6-1, the J gene TRBJ1-2; no definite D call. Trimming stripped 1 base from V and 5 bases from J, with 11 bases between. Germline V gives CDR1 MNHNS, CDR2 SASEGT. The CDR3 spans 14 residues. CDR3 nucleotides: TGTGCCAGCAGTGAAGTAGGGTCCTTATATGGCTACACCTTC. Amino acids: CASSEVGSLYGYTF.

The chain carries TRBV15 and TRBJ1-2; unclear D gene. This CDR3 region has 14 residues. V lost 1 base and J lost 2, with 8 bases in between. CDR1 is LNHNV and CDR2 is YYDKDF in the germline V gene (reference sequence). The CDR3 here is CATSRGDGNYGYTF. In DNA form, the CDR3 reads TGTGCCACCAGCAGAGGTGACGGAAACTATGGCTACACCTTC.

V and J are TRBV28 and TRBJ2-7; D is possibly TRBD1 or TRBD2 (8 bases each). V was pared by 6 bases and J by 2 bases, with 23 bases between. CDR1 and CDR2 from the germline V gene are MDHEN and SYDVKM. The CDR3 totals 17 residues. CDR3 in amino acids: CASRPGGGGRLAYEQYF. The CDR3 coding sequence is TGTGCCAGCAGACCAGGGGGCGGCGGGAGGCTGGCCTACGAGCAGTACTTC. The variable domain in full, with the rest retrieved from reference TRBV28 and TRBJ2-7, is DVKVTQSSRYLVKRTGEKVFLECVQDMDHENMFWYRQDPGLGLRLIYFSYDVKMKEKGDIPEGYSVSREKKERFSLILESASTNQTSMYLCASRPGGGGRLAYEQYFGPGTRLTVT.

The chain has TRBV28 and TRBJ1-1; D is possibly TRBD1 (5 bases). V was trimmed by 8 bases and J by 5 bases, leaving 9 bases between them. The CDR3 extends over 11 amino acids. Germline V lookup: CDR1 MDHEN, CDR2 SYDVKM. The CDR3 DNA reads TGTGCCAGCTCGACAGTAACTGAAGCTTTCTTT. Protein sequence: CASSTVTEAFF.

In its sample, this clone was seen once. The chain has TRBV10-1 and TRBJ2-7; D gene unclear. Germline CDR1 is WNHNN and CDR2 is SYGVQD (reference sequence). V was pared by 4 bases and J by 3 bases, with 10 bases between. The CDR3 length is 13 residues. CDR3 nucleotide sequence: TGCGCCAGCAGTGGGCCCGGATTCTACGAGCAGTACTTC. Its translation is CASSGPGFYEQYF.

The V and J genes are TRBV28 and TRBJ1-1; possibly TRBD1 for D (6 bases). V lost 4 bases, J lost 1 base, and 16 bases lay in between. The CDR3 consists of 16 residues. Looked up from germline, CDR1 is MDHEN and CDR2 is SYDVKM. Here the CDR3 reads CASSSLGGRGNTEAFF. CDR3 bases: TGTGCCAGCAGTTCCCTCGGGGGCAGAGGGAACACTGAAGCTTTCTTT.

Notes on this clone: This CDR3 is also generated by other DNA sequences in the sample. The chain uses TRBV5-1 and TRBJ2-7; TRBD2 matches at 8 bases. This CDR3 is 14 amino acids long. CDR1 SGHRS and CDR2 YFSETQ come from the germline V gene. With 4 bases clipped from V and 3 bases from J, the junction kept 6 bases outside the gene matches. The DNA of the CDR3 is TGCGCCAGCAGCCGGGGGGGAGGGGGCTACGAGCAGTACTTC. Its translation is CASSRGGGGYEQYF. Combining the CDR3 with reference TRBV5-1 and TRBJ2-7 gives the whole variable domain KAGVTQTPRYLIKTRGQQVTLSCSPISGHRSVSWYQQTPGQGLQFLFEYFSETQRNKGNFPGRFSGRQFSNSRSEMNVSTLELGDSALYLCASSRGGGGYEQYFGPGTRLTVT.

This chain joins TRBV6-5 and TRBJ1-6, with D hard to call. CDR3 size: 14 residues. Deletions cut 10 bases from V and 10 bases from J, with 20 bases between. Germline V gives CDR1 MNHEY, CDR2 SVGAGI. The CDR3 coding sequence is TGTGCCACTACAGACCCCGCCCGGCGCTCACCCCTCCACTTT. The encoded protein is CATTDPARRSPLHF.

This chain connects TRBV21-1 to TRBJ1-6; the D call in the table, TRBD1, was not verified against the DNA. TRBV21-1 is a listed pseudogene. The CDR3 sequence is 17 residues long. CDR3 nucleotide sequence: TGTGCCAGCAGCGGACGAAGGACAGGGGGCAATAATTCACCCCTCCACTTT. Translated, it gives CASSGRRTGGNNSPLHF.

This clone was recorded once. V and J are TRBV7-2 and TRBJ2-7, with a possible D match to TRBD1 (6 bases). Trimming cost V 2 bases and J 7 bases, with 12 bases left between them. CDR3 length: 13 residues. Germline V gives CDR1 SGHTA, CDR2 FQGNSA. Written as DNA, the CDR3 is TGTGCCAGCAGCTTAACAGGGTCGAGGGAGCAGTACTTC. It is translated as CASSLTGSREQYF. Full variable domain (outside the CDR3, taken from reference TRBV7-2 and TRBJ2-7): GAGVSQSPSNKVTEKGKDVELRCDPISGHTALYWYRQSLGQGLEFLIYFQGNSAPDKSGLPSDRFSAERTGGSVSTLTIQRTQQEDSAVYLCASSLTGSREQYFGPGTRLTVT.

The chain links TRBV6-5 to TRBJ2-7; 11 bases are a match to TRBD1. V was clipped by 2 bases and J by 7 bases; unmatched bases: 7. The germline V gene encodes CDR1 MNHEY and CDR2 SVGAGI. The CDR3 spans 15 residues. CDR3 residues: CASSYIGQGAWEQYF. CDR3 nucleotide sequence: TGTGCCAGCAGTTACATAGGACAGGGGGCTTGGGAGCAGTACTTC.

The chain carries TRBV11-2 and TRBJ2-7, with 14 bases that match TRBD2. V lost 6 bases to trimming and J lost 5 bases; unmatched junction nucleotides: 6. This CDR3 is built from 15 residues. CDR1 SGHAT and CDR2 FQNNGV come from the germline V gene. The chain's CDR3 is CASRPTSGGAHEQYF. The CDR3 DNA reads as TGTGCCAGCAGGCCGACTAGCGGGGGGGCCCACGAGCAGTACTTC.

The chain combines TRBV2 with TRBJ1-1, with D perhaps TRBD1 (6 bases). Trimming took off 7 bases at V and 0 bases at J, with 12 bases between the two ends. The CDR3 consists of 14 residues. Germline lookup yields CDR1 SNHLY and CDR2 FYNNEI. CDR3 bases: TGTGCCAGCACCGTGGACAGCATGAACACTGAAGCTTTCTTT. This codes for CASTVDSMNTEAFF. Looking up the rest from reference TRBV2 and TRBJ1-1 gives the full variable domain: EPEVTQTPSHQVTQMGQEVILRCVPISNHLYFYWYRQILGQKVEFLVSFYNNEISEKSEIFDDQFSVERPDGSNFTLKIRSTKLEDSAMYFCASTVDSMNTEAFFGQGTRLTVV.

The V call is TRBV19, the J call TRBJ2-2, with 8 bases that match TRBD1. Trimming took 6 bases from V and 1 from J; bases not matched to a gene: 4. CDR1 and CDR2 (germline): LNHDA, SQIVND (reference sequence). The CDR3 contains 15 residues. CDR3 region: CASRTGTGNTGELFF. The CDR3 DNA reads as TGTGCCAGTAGGACCGGGACAGGGAACACCGGGGAGCTGTTTTTT.

The V and J genes are TRBV5-1 and TRBJ2-3; D gene uncertain. There are 15 residues in the CDR3. The V end lost 6 bases, the J end lost 0 bases, and 14 bases lay between the germline ends. Germline V gene sequence: CDR1 SGHRS, CDR2 YFSETQ. The CDR3 spells CASTIRSPSTDTQYF. The CDR3 DNA is TGCGCCAGCACGATCAGGTCGCCCAGCACAGATACGCAGTATTTT.

The J gene is TRBJ1-4, the V gene TRBV2; D is undetermined. The CDR3 spans 13 residues. The V and J ends lost 3 bases and 4 bases respectively, with 6 bases between them. The germline CDR1 and CDR2 sequences are SNHLY and FYNNEI. The CDR3 loop is CASSDILNEKLFF. The CDR3 DNA is TGTGCCAGCAGTGATATACTTAATGAAAAACTGTTTTTT.

The rearrangement joins TRBV6-5 to TRBJ2-1; TRBD2 aligns across 13 bases. The CDR3 contains 16 residues. Germline CDR1 reads MNHEY; CDR2 reads SVGAGI. V lost 2 bases to trimming and J lost 7 bases; unmatched junction nucleotides: 5. The DNA of the CDR3 is TGTGCCAGCAGTTACCGAAGGACTAGCGGGAGTAATGAGCAGTTCTTC. Translating gives CASSYRRTSGSNEQFF.